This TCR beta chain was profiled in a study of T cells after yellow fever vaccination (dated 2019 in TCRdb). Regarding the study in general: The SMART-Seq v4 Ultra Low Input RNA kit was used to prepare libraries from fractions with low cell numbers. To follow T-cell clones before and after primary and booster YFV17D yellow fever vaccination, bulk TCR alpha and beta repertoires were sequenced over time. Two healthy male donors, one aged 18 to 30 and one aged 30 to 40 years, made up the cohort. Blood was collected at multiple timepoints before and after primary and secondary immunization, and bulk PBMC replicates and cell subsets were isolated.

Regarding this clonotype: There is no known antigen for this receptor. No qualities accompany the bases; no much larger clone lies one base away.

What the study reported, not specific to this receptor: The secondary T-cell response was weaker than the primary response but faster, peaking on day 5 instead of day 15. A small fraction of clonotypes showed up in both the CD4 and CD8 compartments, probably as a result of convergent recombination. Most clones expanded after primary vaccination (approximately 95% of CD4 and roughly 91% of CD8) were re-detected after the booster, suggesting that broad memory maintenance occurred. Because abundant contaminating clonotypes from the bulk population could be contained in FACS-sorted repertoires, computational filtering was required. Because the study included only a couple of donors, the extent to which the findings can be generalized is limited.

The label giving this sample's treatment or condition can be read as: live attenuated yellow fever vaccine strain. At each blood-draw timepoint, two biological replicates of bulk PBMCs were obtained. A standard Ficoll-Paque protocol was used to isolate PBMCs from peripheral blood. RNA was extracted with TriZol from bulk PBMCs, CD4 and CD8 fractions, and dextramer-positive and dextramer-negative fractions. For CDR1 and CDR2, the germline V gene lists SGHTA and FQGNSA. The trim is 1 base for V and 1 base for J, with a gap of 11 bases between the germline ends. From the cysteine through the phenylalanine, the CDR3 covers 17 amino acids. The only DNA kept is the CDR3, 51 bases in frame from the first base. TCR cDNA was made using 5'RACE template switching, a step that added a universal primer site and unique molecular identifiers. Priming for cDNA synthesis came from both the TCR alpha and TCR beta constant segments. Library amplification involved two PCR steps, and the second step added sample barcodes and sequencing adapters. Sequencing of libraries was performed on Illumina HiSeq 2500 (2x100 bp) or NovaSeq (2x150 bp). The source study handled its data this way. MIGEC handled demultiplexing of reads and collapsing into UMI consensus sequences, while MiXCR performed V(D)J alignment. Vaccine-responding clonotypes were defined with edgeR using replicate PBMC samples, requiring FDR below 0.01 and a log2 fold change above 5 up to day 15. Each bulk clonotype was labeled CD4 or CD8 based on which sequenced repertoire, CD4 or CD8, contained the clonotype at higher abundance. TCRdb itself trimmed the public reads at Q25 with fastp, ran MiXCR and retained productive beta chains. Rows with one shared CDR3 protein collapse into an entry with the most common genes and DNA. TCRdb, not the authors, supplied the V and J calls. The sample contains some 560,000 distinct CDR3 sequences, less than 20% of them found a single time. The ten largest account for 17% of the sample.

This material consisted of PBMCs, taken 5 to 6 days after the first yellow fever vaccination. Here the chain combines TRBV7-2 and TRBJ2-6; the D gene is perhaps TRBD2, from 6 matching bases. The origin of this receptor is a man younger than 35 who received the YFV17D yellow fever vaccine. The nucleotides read TGTGCCAGCAGCTTAGGCGGGGTTAAGTCTGGGGCCAACGTCCTGACTTTC. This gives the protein CASSLGGVKSGANVLTF.